Each of the 21 T cell receptor beta chains below was sequenced from the same sample in a study of beta chain features in type 1 diabetes. Study-wide findings and caveats: Shortening of TCRB CDR3s, moderate but significant, appeared in all four CD4+ subsets of Type 1 diabetes patients.

TCRB transcripts that were expressed got sequenced, as all of the isolated RNA had been reverse transcribed. Profiled with immunoSEQ multiplex PCR; TCRdb holds only in-frame clones, not every one. The repertoire has more than 300,000 clones, 8.5% to 10% of them found once; the top ten carry about 0.6%. These receptors have no known antigen. Material for sequencing was central memory CD4+ T cells from blood. These receptors originate from a man in his thirties or forties with type 1 diabetes.

The V call is TRBV4-3, the J call TRBJ2-7; 7 bases match TRBD1. Germline CDR1 LGHNA, CDR2 YSLEER. V gave up 5 bases and J gave up 3 bases; unmatched junction bases: 7. This CDR3 spans 14 amino acids. This chain's CDR3 is CASSAEPGGYEQYF. The CDR3 DNA sequence: TGCGCCAGCAGCGCCGAGCCAGGGGGCTACGAGCAGTACTTC.

This rearrangement joins TRBV5-6 to TRBJ1-5; unclear D gene. The CDR3 extends over 14 amino acids. Germline-derived CDR1 and CDR2 are SGHDT and YYEEEE. V was cut by 4 bases and J by 0 bases, with 8 bases left in between. The CDR3 coding sequence is TGTGCCAGCAGCGATGGACCTAGCAATCAGCCCCAGCATTTT. The encoded protein is CASSDGPSNQPQHF.

CDR3 residues: CASSPGGAQETQYF. The CDR3 DNA is TGTGCCAGCAGCCCCGGGGGCGCGCAAGAGACCCAGTACTTC. The genes are TRBV7-2 and TRBJ2-5; D is tentatively TRBD1 or TRBD2 (6 bases each). V lost 5 bases and J 2 bases, leaving 12 bases between the germline ends. The CDR3 runs to 14 residues. Germline-derived CDR1 and CDR2 are SGHTA and FQGNSA.

This clone appeared a few times. The chain combines TRBV7-2 with TRBJ2-5; maybe TRBD1 (5 bases). This CDR3 contains 14 residues. V lost 5 bases, J lost 7 bases, and 17 bases lay in between. CDR1 is SGHTA and CDR2 is FQGNSA in the germline V gene. CDR3 loop: CASSPNTRAATQYF. CDR3 bases: TGTGCCAGCAGCCCAAACACCAGGGCGGCGACCCAGTACTTC.

This chain uses TRBV5-1 with TRBJ2-7, with D possibly TRBD1 on 5 matching bases. The germline CDR1 and CDR2 sequences are SGHRS and YFSETQ. Trimming removed 5 bases at V and 2 bases at J, with 8 bases between. This CDR3 is 12 amino acids long. The CDR3 nucleotides are TGCGCCAGCAGGCAGGGAACCTACGAGCAGTACTTC. This gives the protein CASRQGTYEQYF.

This clone was seen ten or more times. V usage is TRBV29-1 and J usage is TRBJ1-3; tentatively, D is TRBD1 (6 bases). The CDR3 has 15 residues. Germline V gene sequence: CDR1 SQVTM, CDR2 ANQGSEA. Trimming stripped 6 bases from V and 0 bases from J, with 15 bases between. CDR3 DNA sequence: TGCAGCGTGAGGGGACACCGAGACTCTGGAAACACCATATATTTT. Translated: CSVRGHRDSGNTIYF.

This chain connects TRBV5-4 to TRBJ2-5; TRBD1 matches at 10 bases. This CDR3 has 17 residues. V was clipped by 4 bases and J by 1 base; unmatched bases: 10. Per the germline V gene, CDR1 is SGHNT and CDR2 is YYREEE (reference sequence). The CDR3 region has the DNA TGTGCCAGCAGCGAAAGACAGGGGGCGCCCCTCCAAGAGACCCAGTACTTC. It yields the protein CASSERQGAPLQETQYF.

V gene TRBV30 combines with J gene TRBJ1-2; a weak D match, TRBD1 (6 bases). Germline-derived CDR1 and CDR2 are GTSNPN and SVGIG (reference sequence). V was trimmed by 0 bases and J by 6 bases, leaving 17 bases between them. The CDR3 sequence is 15 residues long. The CDR3 DNA reads TGTGCCTGGAGTGTACAGACAGGCCAAGGGGATGGCTACACCTTC. Translating it yields CAWSVQTGQGDGYTF.

This clone was picked up a small number of times. The V and J genes are TRBV7-2 and TRBJ1-5; 10 positions match TRBD1. The CDR3 is made up of 16 amino acids. The germline V gene has CDR1 SGHTA and CDR2 FQGNSA. The J segment lost 6 bases and the V segment lost 1 base, leaving 6 bases of the junction unmatched. CDR3 DNA: TGTGCCAGCAGCTTAGTTGGGACAGGGGCCAGTCAGCCCCAGCATTTT. It specifies CASSLVGTGASQPQHF.

Ten or more counts support this clone. The genes are TRBV7-3 and TRBJ2-4; TRBD1 aligns across 12 bases. From germline, CDR1 is SGHTA and CDR2 FQGTGA. V lost 3 bases and J lost 9; bases outside the gene matches: 6. The CDR3 is 15 residues long. Here the CDR3 reads CASSFGTGGAGIQYF. In DNA form, the CDR3 reads TGTGCCAGCAGCTTCGGGACAGGGGGCGCGGGCATTCAGTACTTC.

V and J are TRBV11-3 and TRBJ2-2; 9 bases are shared with TRBD2. The CDR3 is made up of 16 amino acids. Germline CDR1 is SGHNT and CDR2 is YENEEA. V trimming: 1 base; J trimming: 2 bases; junction bases outside the gene matches: 2. The CDR3 coding sequence is TGTGCCAGCAGCTTAGGACTAGCGGAAAACACCGGGGAGCTGTTTTTT. Residues: CASSLGLAENTGELFF.

This clone was counted only a few times. V and J are TRBV7-2 and TRBJ2-3; D could derive from TRBD1 or TRBD2 (5 bases each). V was trimmed by 5 bases and J by 11 bases, leaving 14 bases between them. Germline-derived CDR1 and CDR2 are SGHTA and FQGNSA. The CDR3 is 12 amino acids. The chain's CDR3 is CASSPSFGGQYF. The CDR3 nucleotides are TGTGCCAGCAGCCCCTCCTTTGGGGGGCAGTATTTT.

Concerning this clone: One end of the junction does not line up with germline, which may come from a read error. This chain links TRBV6-1 with TRBJ2-2; possible D gene TRBD1, 6 bases. CDR3 length: 15 amino acids. Germline V lookup: CDR1 MNHNS, CDR2 SASEGT. CDR3 nucleotides: TGTGCCAGCAGTAGACGGGACACCCGGAACGGGGAGCTGTTCTTT. This codes for CASSRRDTRNGELFF.

In this sample, this clone turned up a few times. The chain joins TRBV28 to TRBJ2-7, with 11 positions matching TRBD1. The length of the CDR3 is 15 residues. V gave up 4 bases and J gave up 0 bases; unmatched junction bases: 2. Germline CDR1 MDHEN, CDR2 SYDVKM. CDR3 loop: CASSSGTGGSYEQYF. For the CDR3, the DNA is TGTGCCAGCAGTTCCGGGACAGGGGGCTCCTACGAGCAGTACTTC.

This clone occurred many times. V and J are TRBV6-6 and TRBJ2-1, with D possibly being TRBD1 or TRBD2 (6 bases each). The CDR3 length is 15 residues. V was shortened by 3 bases and J by 6 bases, with 15 bases between the two germline ends. Germline lookup yields CDR1 MNHNY and CDR2 SVGAGI (reference sequence). This chain's CDR3 is CASSYMGGASNEQFF. In DNA, the CDR3 is TGTGCCAGCAGTTATATGGGGGGCGCTTCCAATGAGCAGTTCTTC.

The rearrangement uses TRBV6-1 and TRBJ2-5; 8 bases agree with TRBD1. The CDR3 has 15 residues. The J segment lost 3 bases and the V segment lost 1 base, leaving 4 bases of the junction unmatched. CDR1 and CDR2 (germline): MNHNS, SASEGT. CDR3 in amino acids: CASSEGADREETQYF. The CDR3 nucleotides are TGTGCCAGCAGTGAAGGAGCGGACAGGGAAGAGACCCAGTACTTC.

This rearrangement joins TRBV6-1 to TRBJ2-4; D not resolved. CDR1 is MNHNS and CDR2 is SASEGT in the germline V gene. V dropped 1 base and J dropped 0 bases, with 22 bases sitting between them. The CDR3 consists of 20 residues. Here the CDR3 reads CASSEVWFRLLVLAKNIQYF. The CDR3 DNA reads as TGTGCCAGCAGTGAAGTTTGGTTTCGGCTGCTGGTCCTAGCCAAAAACATTCAGTACTTC.

The chain recombines TRBV6-5 with TRBJ1-1, with no clear D. The CDR3 contains 14 residues. Trimming cost V 6 bases and J 1 base, with 12 bases left between them. CDR1 and CDR2 (germline): MNHEY, SVGAGI. In DNA form, the CDR3 reads TGTGCCAGCAGCCCCATCGGAGCGAACACTGAAGCTTTCTTT. Translated: CASSPIGANTEAFF.

There are a few counts of this clone. V gene TRBV7-6 combines with J gene TRBJ2-2; D call uncertain. Germline assignment: CDR1 SGHVS and CDR2 FNYEAQ. Between the trimmed V and J ends, which lost 5 bases and 4 bases, there was a span of 8 bases. CDR3 size: 13 residues. CDR3 sequence: CASSARTTGELFF. The CDR3 DNA reads TGTGCCAGCAGCGCACGGACCACCGGGGAGCTGTTTTTT.

The sample holds many counts of this clone. The J gene is TRBJ2-1, the V gene TRBV18; D is possibly TRBD2 (6 bases). Trimming removed 2 bases at V and 4 bases at J, with 24 bases between. Germline values: CDR1 KGHSH, CDR2 LQKENI. The CDR3 contains 19 residues. The CDR3 DNA is TGTGCCAGCTCACCAGTACTGACAAGTGCTACAGGACTATACAATGAGCAGTTCTTC. It yields the protein CASSPVLTSATGLYNEQFF.

The chain uses TRBV4-3 and TRBJ2-6; 8 bases line up with TRBD1. The CDR3 is 19 residues long. Losses at the gene ends were 1 base for V and 0 bases for J; bases not matched to a gene: 8. Looked up from germline, CDR1 is LGHNA and CDR2 is YSLEER. The CDR3: CASSQGSGTGSSGANVLTF. The CDR3, as DNA: TGCGCCAGCAGCCAAGGCTCCGGGACAGGTAGCTCTGGGGCCAACGTCCTGACTTTC.